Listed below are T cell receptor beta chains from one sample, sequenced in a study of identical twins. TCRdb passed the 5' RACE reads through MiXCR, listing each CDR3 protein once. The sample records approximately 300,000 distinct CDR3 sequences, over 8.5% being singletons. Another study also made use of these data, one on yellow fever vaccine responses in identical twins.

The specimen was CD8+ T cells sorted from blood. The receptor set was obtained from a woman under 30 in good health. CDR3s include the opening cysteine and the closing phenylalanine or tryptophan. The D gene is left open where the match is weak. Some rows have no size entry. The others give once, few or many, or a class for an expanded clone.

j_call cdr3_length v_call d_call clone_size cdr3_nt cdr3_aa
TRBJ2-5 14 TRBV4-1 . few TGCGCCAGCAGCCAAGTACCAGGGGAAGAGACCCAGTACTTC CASSQVPGEETQYF
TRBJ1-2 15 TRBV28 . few TGTGCCAGCAGTCCACAGTTGAACCTTCCCCATGGCTACACCTTC CASSPQLNLPHGYTF
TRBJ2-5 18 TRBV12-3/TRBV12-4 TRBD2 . TGTACCAGCTGTTTAGCCCAGGGGGTAGCGGGGGATCAAGAGACCCAGTACTTC CTSCLAQGVAGDQETQYF
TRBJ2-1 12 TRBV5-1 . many TGCGCCAGCAGCTTTAGGGTGAATGAGCAGTTCTTC CASSFRVNEQFF
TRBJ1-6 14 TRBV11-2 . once TGTGCCAGCAGCTTAGAGGGGGTGGCGTCACCCCTCCACTTT CASSLEGVASPLHF
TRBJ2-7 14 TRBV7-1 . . TGTGCCAGCAGCTCTCCCTTGGGCAGGGGTACGCAGTACTTC CASSSPLGRGTQYF
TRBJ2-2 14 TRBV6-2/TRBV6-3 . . TGTGCCAGCAGTTACCCCGGACAGTTCGGGGAGCTGTTTTTT CASSYPGQFGELFF
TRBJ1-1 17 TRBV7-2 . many TGTGCCAGCAGCTTAGTAGTAGGAATGGGGCGGAACACTGAAGCTTTCTTT CASSLVVGMGRNTEAFF
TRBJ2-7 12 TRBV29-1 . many TGCAGCGTTTGGACACCCTCCTACGAGCAGTACTTC CSVWTPSYEQYF
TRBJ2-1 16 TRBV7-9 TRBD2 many TGTGCCAGCAGCTCGATACTAGCGTCCCTTGAAGATGAGCAGTTCTTC CASSSILASLEDEQFF